These 25 T cell receptor beta chains came from one sample sequenced in a study of blood T cell repertoires in COVID-19. The assay was immunoSEQ multiplex PCR, and TCRdb's table has in-frame clones only and misses some. The repertoire holds about 180,000 clones, with roughly nine tenths as singletons. The sequencing sample was made of PBMCs or T cells enriched from blood (not recorded which). The receptors here all came from a woman aged 40 to 50 with acute COVID-19.

CDR3 DNA: TGTGCCAGCAGCCTACAGGGAACTAGCACAGATACGCAGTATTTT. Translation gives CASSLQGTSTDTQYF. This rearrangement joins TRBV7-9 to TRBJ2-3; tentatively, D is TRBD1 (6 bases). Germline V gene sequence: CDR1 SEHNR, CDR2 FQNEAQ (reference sequence). CDR3 size: 15 residues. Trimming took off 5 bases at V and 0 bases at J, with 12 bases between the two ends.

The rearrangement joins TRBV7-2 to TRBJ2-4, with D possibly TRBD2 on 6 matching bases. V was clipped by 5 bases and J by 10 bases, with 15 bases between them. Germline assignment: CDR1 SGHTA and CDR2 FQGNSA. The CDR3 has 13 amino acids. CDR3 sequence reads: CASSDGTSGIQYF. For the CDR3, the DNA is TGTGCCAGCAGCGACGGGACTTCAGGTATTCAGTACTTC.

V usage is TRBV19 and J usage is TRBJ2-3, with D uncertain. V was cut by 8 bases and J by 2 bases, with 17 bases left in between. The V gene's germline CDR1 is LNHDA and CDR2 SQIVND (reference sequence). The CDR3 is made up of 15 amino acids. For the CDR3, the DNA is TGTGCCAGTTCCTACGGTCGAGCAACCACAGATACGCAGTATTTT. Amino acid sequence: CASSYGRATTDTQYF.

This chain uses TRBV5-1 with TRBJ2-6; D perhaps matches TRBD1 (5 bases). In germline, CDR1 is SGHRS, CDR2 YFSETQ. V shed 2 bases and J shed 1 base, with 7 bases lying between them. The CDR3 runs to 15 residues. The CDR3 sequence is CASSFTGSGANVLTF. The CDR3 DNA reads as TGCGCCAGCAGCTTTACAGGTTCTGGGGCCAACGTCCTGACTTTC.

The chain couples TRBV6-5 to TRBJ2-5; perhaps TRBD2 as D (6 bases). CDR1 is MNHEY and CDR2 is SVGAGI in the germline V gene. Trimming removed 2 bases from V and 1 base from J, with 8 bases in between. The CDR3 is 14 residues long. The DNA of the CDR3 is TGTGCCAGCAGTTACCTCGGGGGCCAAGAGACCCAGTACTTC. Amino acids: CASSYLGGQETQYF.

The gene calls are TRBV28 and TRBJ1-2; perhaps TRBD1 as D (5 bases). Looked up from germline, CDR1 is MDHEN and CDR2 is SYDVKM. Trimming stripped 6 bases from V and 4 bases from J, with 15 bases between. CDR3 size: 14 residues. The CDR3 reads CASRDPSGGYGYTF. In DNA, the CDR3 is TGTGCCAGCAGGGACCCCTCCGGGGGCTATGGCTACACCTTC.

The rearrangement uses TRBV9 and TRBJ1-2; D unresolved. The CDR3 sequence is 12 residues long. V was shortened by 0 bases and J by 8 bases, with 8 bases between the two germline ends. Looked up from germline, CDR1 is SGDLS and CDR2 is YYNGEE. CDR3 sequence (DNA): TGTGCCAGCAGCGTAGGAGGGTACGGCTACACCTTC. Translated, it gives CASSVGGYGYTF.

The chain carries TRBV4-1 and TRBJ2-1; 7 positions match TRBD1. V gave up 4 bases and J gave up 7 bases; unmatched junction bases: 7. This CDR3 comprises 14 residues. Germline V CDR1 and CDR2: MGHRA, YSYEKL. The CDR3, as DNA: TGCGCCAGCAGCCTCGGGACAGCTAAGAATGAGCAGTTCTTC. Its protein is CASSLGTAKNEQFF.

The V call is TRBV27, the J call TRBJ1-5, with a tentative D call TRBD1 (5 bases). The CDR3 covers 17 residues. Per the germline V gene, CDR1 is MNHEY and CDR2 is SMNVEV (reference sequence). Trimming left V 3 bases short and J 1 base short, with 16 bases between. Here the CDR3 reads CASSLLGPRVSNQPQHF. The CDR3 bases are TGTGCCAGCAGTTTGTTAGGCCCCAGGGTAAGCAATCAGCCCCAGCATTTT.

This sequence joins TRBV19 and TRBJ2-7; TRBD2 matches 10 bases. V trimming: 7 bases; J trimming: 0 bases; junction bases outside the gene matches: 9. CDR3 size: 16 residues. Germline V gene lookup returns CDR1 LNHDA and CDR2 SQIVND (reference sequence). The CDR3 here is CASKASGGPSSYEQYF. The CDR3 nucleotides are TGTGCCAGTAAGGCTAGCGGGGGCCCTAGCTCCTACGAGCAGTACTTC.

This chain links TRBV5-5 with TRBJ1-1; D is perhaps TRBD1 (6 bases). Germline CDR1 reads SGHKS; CDR2 reads YYEKEE (reference sequence). V was clipped by 1 base and J by 8 bases, with 12 bases between them. The CDR3 covers 13 residues. In nucleotides, the CDR3 is TGTGCCAGCAGCTTGAACCAGGGGACCGAAGCTTTCTTT. It is translated as CASSLNQGTEAFF.

This clone was seen a handful of times. The chain carries TRBV4-3 and TRBJ2-2, with a possible D match to TRBD2 (6 bases). The CDR3 consists of 17 residues. V dropped 1 base and J dropped 3 bases, with 15 bases sitting between them. Germline lookup yields CDR1 LGHNA and CDR2 YSLEER. The CDR3 region is CASSQGWGVWDTGELFF. In DNA, the CDR3 is TGCGCCAGCAGCCAAGGTTGGGGGGTATGGGACACCGGGGAGCTGTTTTTT.

This clone was seen a few times. V and J are TRBV3-1 (or the pseudogene TRBV3-2) and TRBJ2-7, with 8 bases matching TRBD1. Germline V CDR1 and CDR2: LGHDT, YNNKEL (reference sequence). V trimming: 0 bases; J trimming: 7 bases; junction bases outside the gene matches: 8. The CDR3 runs to 15 residues. The CDR3 spells CASSQEARGLTEQYF. The CDR3 DNA sequence: TGTGCCAGCAGCCAAGAGGCCAGGGGGCTGACTGAGCAGTACTTC.

The chain recombines TRBV6-5 with TRBJ2-3, with D possibly being TRBD2 (6 bases). The V gene lost 6 bases and the J gene lost 5 bases, with 18 bases spanning the gap. Per the germline V gene, CDR1 is MNHEY and CDR2 is SVGAGI. The length of the CDR3 is 15 residues. The CDR3, as DNA: TGTGCCAGCAGGAGAGACCGGGGAGGTCTAGATACGCAGTATTTT. It is translated as CASRRDRGGLDTQYF.

The rearrangement joins TRBV19 to TRBJ1-5; 12 bases line up with TRBD1. Germline values: CDR1 LNHDA, CDR2 SQIVND (reference sequence). This CDR3 has 18 residues. V lost 7 bases to trimming and J lost 2 bases; unmatched junction nucleotides: 12. CDR3: CASNRGDRGRSGNQPQHF. CDR3 sequence (DNA): TGTGCCAGTAATAGGGGGGACAGGGGGCGAAGTGGCAATCAGCCCCAGCATTTT.

The chain links TRBV13 to TRBJ2-2, with D perhaps TRBD2 (6 bases). The CDR3 contains 17 residues. CDR1 and CDR2 (germline): PRHDT, FYEKMQ (reference sequence). V lost 1 base and J 1 base, leaving 13 bases between the germline ends. The CDR3 DNA is TGTGCCAGCAGCTTAGTTGGGGACTCCTGGAACACCGGGGAGCTGTTTTTT. Residues: CASSLVGDSWNTGELFF.

CDR3 region: CASTLSGSIDTQYF. The CDR3 coding sequence is TGTGCCAGCACCCTTAGCGGGAGTATAGATACGCAGTATTTT. The V and J genes are TRBV7-9 and TRBJ2-3; TRBD2 matches at 9 bases. The germline V gene encodes CDR1 SEHNR and CDR2 FQNEAQ (reference sequence). V shed 7 bases, J shed 5 bases, and the junction held 7 bases outside the gene matches. The CDR3 totals 14 residues.

This clone has more than one count but fewer than ten. V usage is TRBV7-9 and J usage is TRBJ2-7; no definite D call. The germline gives CDR1 SEHNR, CDR2 FQNEAQ (reference sequence). There are 13 residues in the CDR3. V dropped 4 bases and J dropped 2 bases, with 9 bases sitting between them. CDR3 sequence (DNA): TGTGCCAGCAGCTCCTCAAGAGCCTACGAGCAGTACTTC. This translates into CASSSSRAYEQYF.

This clone was recorded once. This chain connects TRBV7-3 to TRBJ2-2; D perhaps matches TRBD2 (5 bases). CDR3 length: 14 residues. V gave up 3 bases and J gave up 7 bases, with 12 bases separating them. Germline V lookup: CDR1 SGHTA, CDR2 FQGTGA. CDR3 sequence: CASSLSQRVGELFF. Written as DNA, the CDR3 is TGTGCCAGCAGCTTGTCTCAGAGGGTCGGGGAGCTGTTTTTT.

This clone was picked up a small number of times. V and J are TRBV27 and TRBJ1-2, with 7 bases lining up with TRBD1. Germline CDR1 MNHEY, CDR2 SMNVEV (reference sequence). After removal of 6 bases from V and 4 bases from J, the junction contained 5 bases not matched to a gene. This CDR3 is built from 13 residues. The CDR3 nucleotides read TGTGCCAGCAGAGGGGACAGCCTCTATGGCTACACCTTC. Residues: CASRGDSLYGYTF.

The rearrangement joins TRBV3-1 (or the pseudogene TRBV3-2) to TRBJ2-1, with 9 bases fitting TRBD2. This CDR3 is built from 16 residues. Germline V gives CDR1 LGHDT, CDR2 YNNKEL (reference sequence). The ends lost 3 bases at V and 2 bases at J; junction bases unmatched: 5. CDR3 region: CASSHRSGRTYNEQFF. The CDR3 coding sequence is TGTGCCAGCAGCCACCGCAGCGGGAGGACCTACAATGAGCAGTTCTTC.

The chain recombines TRBV4-3 with TRBJ2-1, with 10 positions matching TRBD2. V was clipped by 1 base and J by 9 bases; unmatched bases: 9. The CDR3 is 16 amino acids. Germline values: CDR1 LGHNA, CDR2 YSLEER. CDR3 protein: CASSQAPAGGPGEQFF. CDR3 coding DNA: TGCGCCAGCAGCCAAGCTCCAGCGGGAGGGCCCGGTGAGCAGTTCTTC.

The chain employs TRBV7-9 and TRBJ2-5; 10 bases map to TRBD2. CDR1 is SEHNR and CDR2 is FQNEAQ in the germline V gene (reference sequence). The CDR3 runs 16 residues. J was trimmed by 5 bases and V by 5 bases; bases with no gene match: 11. DNA of the CDR3: TGTGCCAGCAGCCCGCCGGGACTAGCGTTGGGGGAGACCCAGTACTTC. It specifies CASSPPGLALGETQYF.

This rearrangement joins TRBV11-2 to TRBJ2-7, with TRBD2 matching 8 bases. The length of the CDR3 is 15 residues. Germline V gene sequence: CDR1 SGHAT, CDR2 FQNNGV. The ends lost 4 bases at V and 4 bases at J; junction bases unmatched: 9. The CDR3 loop reads CASSSPRGRRYEQYF. The CDR3, as DNA: TGTGCCAGCAGCTCCCCTCGCGGGAGGAGGTACGAGCAGTACTTC.

The chain joins TRBV19 to TRBJ1-5; TRBD1 agrees at 9 bases. The CDR3 is made up of 15 amino acids. V lost 5 bases, J lost 3 bases, and 5 bases stayed unmatched. Germline V lookup: CDR1 LNHDA, CDR2 SQIVND (reference sequence). The DNA for the CDR3 is TGTGCCAGTAGTTGGACAGGGGTATCCAATCAGCCCCAGCATTTT. Amino acids: CASSWTGVSNQPQHF.